Described below is a single T cell receptor beta chain sequence and its context. The sample originates from a study of blood T cell repertoires in COVID-19. The germline CDR1 and CDR2 sequences are LGHDT and YNNKEL (reference sequence). Trimming took off 4 bases at V and 2 bases at J, with 13 bases between the two ends. The CDR3 is 15 amino acids. Data came from immunoSEQ multiplex PCR; TCRdb stores just in-frame clones and leaves some out. The table lists roughly 190,000 clones, around 84% of them singletons. The sample taken for sequencing was PBMCs or T cells enriched from blood (not recorded which). V gene TRBV3-1 (or the pseudogene TRBV3-2) combines with J gene TRBJ2-3; D remains unclear. The receptor was derived from a woman in her twenties or thirties who had been exposed to COVID-19. The DNA of the CDR3 is TGTGCCAGCAGCCGCGGTTGGTCCCCCACAGATACGCAGTATTTT. It specifies CASSRGWSPTDTQYF.